This record concerns one TCR beta chain sequence. As yet, its antigen is unknown. The data were taken from a study of CD8 T cells in ankylosing spondylitis. The study's findings and limits: Disease-linked clones reportedly concentrated significantly in matched ankylosing spondylitis synovial fluid.

The CDR3 runs 15 residues. Germline V gene data show CDR1 as MNHEY and CDR2 as SVGAGI. The V end was cut by 2 bases, the J end by 5 bases, with 14 bases between. Making the TCR beta libraries involved quantitative 5'-RACE with molecular barcodes. TCRdb re-called the 5' RACE reads through MiXCR, storing one row per CDR3 protein. The repertoire holds some 250,000 distinct CDR3 sequences, with roughly a quarter as singletons. Sequencing was carried out using blood, either unsorted or a sorted T cell fraction (not recorded which). This chain links TRBV6-5 with TRBJ2-3, with a tentative D call TRBD1 (6 bases). The receptor comes from a male donor with ankylosing spondylitis or in good health (not recorded which). The CDR3: CASSYAAGVGDTQYF. As DNA, the CDR3 is TGTGCCAGCAGTTACGCGGCAGGGGTCGGAGATACGCAGTATTTT.